This T cell receptor beta chain was obtained from a study of T-cell reconstitution after alpha-beta-depleted transplantation in children. Study-level findings and limits: Some patients showed high day-60 TCRbeta diversity, which derived from surviving recipient T cells and thymic progenitors. The study reportedly traced alpha-beta T cells about two months after transplant to several hundred expanded graft clones. T-cell counts and diversity at one year following transplant were attributed mainly to newly produced T cells.

This CDR3 region has 18 residues. J gave up 2 bases and V 4 bases, and 9 bases lay outside the gene matches. CDR1 is ENHRY, CDR2 SYGVKD, per germline. This clonotype was counted at least ten times. The antigen is unknown. Unique molecular identifiers were incorporated when the TCRbeta library was constructed. TCRdb recomputed calls from the PCR reads with MiXCR, one row per CDR3 protein. The profile shows roughly 490,000 distinct CDR3 sequences, around 10% of them singletons. The chain combines TRBV10-3 with TRBJ2-2; 11 positions match TRBD2. Sample: PBMCs, mostly from graft donor cells, taken 180 days after TCRalphabeta/CD19-depleted stem cell transplant. This TCR was sampled from a female patient between 2 and 10 years old who had a stem cell transplant for aplastic anemia, so the T cells may come from the graft donor. The CDR3 loop reads CAISGKLAGASNTGELFF. The CDR3 bases are TGTGCCATCAGTGGTAAACTAGCGGGAGCCTCCAACACCGGGGAGCTGTTTTTT.